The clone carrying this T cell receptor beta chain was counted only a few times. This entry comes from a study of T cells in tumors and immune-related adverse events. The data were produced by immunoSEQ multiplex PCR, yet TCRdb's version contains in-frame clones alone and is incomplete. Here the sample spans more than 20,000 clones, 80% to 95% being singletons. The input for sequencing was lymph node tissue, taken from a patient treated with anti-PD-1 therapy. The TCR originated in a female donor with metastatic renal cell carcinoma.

The DNA for the CDR3 is TGTGCCAGCTCCGCCTTTAACACTGAAGCTTTCTTT. This gives the protein CASSAFNTEAFF. The chain combines TRBV2 with TRBJ1-1; the D is unclear. Between the trimmed V and J ends, which lost 8 bases and 2 bases, there was a span of 9 bases. CDR1 SNHLY and CDR2 FYNNEI come from the germline V gene. The CDR3 covers 12 residues.